This TCR beta chain was sequenced during a study of control samples from healthy donors and cancer patients. The V gene's germline CDR1 is LNHDA and CDR2 SQIVND (reference sequence). The V end lost 5 bases, the J end lost 2 bases, and 9 bases lay between the germline ends. The CDR3 contains 13 residues. This table comes from immunoSEQ multiplex PCR, and its TCRdb copy is limited to in-frame clones, with some not included. The data hold around 72,000 clones, with approximately 88% observed a single time. The source material was blood. This chain uses TRBV19 with TRBJ1-1; D gene ambiguous. The TCR sequence derives from a man aged 45 to 65 in good health. CDR3 amino acids: CASSRQLNTEAFF. The CDR3 coding sequence is TGTGCCAGTAGTCGCCAGCTCAACACTGAAGCTTTCTTT.